This T cell receptor (beta chain) derives from a study of regulatory T cells in long-lasting Graves disease. Notes on the study in general: Newly diagnosed Graves' patients had higher TCR diversity than persistent ones. There was favoring of TRBV28, TRBJ1-2 and TRBJ2-5 in persistent disease.

Sequencing libraries for TCR beta were prepared with iRepertoire HTBI primers and Arm-PCR of CDR3 regions. TCRdb passed the multiplex PCR reads through MiXCR, listing each CDR3 protein once. The data show about 430,000 distinct CDR3 sequences, around 20% seen once. This sample's time point: persistent/refractory GD, antithyroid drugs over 5 years with positive TRAb. Following extraction of RNA from PBMCs, that RNA was used to make the TCR library. In each case, Graves' disease was diagnosed per American Thyroid Association guidelines. Germline V gene lookup returns CDR1 WSHSY and CDR2 SAAADI. V was cut by 10 bases and J by 3 bases, with 16 bases left in between. This CDR3 region has 13 residues. This clonotype has more than one count but fewer than ten. Its specificity is unknown.

The rearrangement joins TRBV10-2 to TRBJ2-7; TRBD1 is a possible D gene (6 bases). The sequenced sample was peripheral blood mononuclear cells (PBMCs), obtained when the disease was refractory, from a patient treated with antithyroid drugs. The TCR was taken from a female donor with Graves disease. CDR3 region: CATFRDTDYEQYF. CDR3 nucleotide sequence: TGCGCCACCTTCCGGGACACGGACTACGAGCAGTACTTC.